The entry that follows covers one T cell receptor (beta chain) sequence. What it binds is unknown. The time point was: cycle 4 day 1 (C4D1), after more than five weeks of nivolumab. Every patient was affected by relapse after autologous stem cell transplantation, while exposure to brentuximab vedotin was not uniform. Patients showed best responses of complete response, partial response or progressive disease. The CDR3 is 11 residues long. The V end lost 0 bases, the J end lost 14 bases, and 9 bases lay between the germline ends. CDR1 and CDR2 (germline): ENHRY, SYGVKD. Profiled with immunoSEQ multiplex PCR; TCRdb holds only in-frame clones, not every one. The data hold about 41,000 clones, with 65% to 70% observed a single time. The data were obtained in a study of PD-1 blockade in classical Hodgkin lymphoma. Across the whole study: Once every 2 weeks, patients received intravenous nivolumab at 3 mg/kg. Study results and limitations: Repertoires differed for reasons still undefined, possibly disease activity or prior therapy. Patients were excluded if nivolumab began under 1 year after ASCT (the autologous transplant).

This chain joins TRBV10-3 and TRBJ2-3; D is ambiguous. This material consisted of peripheral blood mononuclear cells (PBMCs), taken before the fourth cycle of nivolumab. The sequence was collected from a human donor with classical Hodgkin lymphoma. The CDR3 nucleotides are TGTGCCATCAGTGAGTCTTCTCTCACGTATTTT. Translated: CAISESSLTYF.